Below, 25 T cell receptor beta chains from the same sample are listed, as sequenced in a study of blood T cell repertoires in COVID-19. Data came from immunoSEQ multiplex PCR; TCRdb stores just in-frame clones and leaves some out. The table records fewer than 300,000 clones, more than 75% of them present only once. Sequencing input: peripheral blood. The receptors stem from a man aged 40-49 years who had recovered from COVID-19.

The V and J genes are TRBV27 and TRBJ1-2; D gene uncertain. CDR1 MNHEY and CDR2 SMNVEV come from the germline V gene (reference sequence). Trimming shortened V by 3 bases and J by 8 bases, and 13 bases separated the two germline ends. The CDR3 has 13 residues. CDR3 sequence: CASSLREGWGYTF. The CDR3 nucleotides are TGTGCCAGCAGTTTGCGGGAGGGTTGGGGCTACACCTTC.

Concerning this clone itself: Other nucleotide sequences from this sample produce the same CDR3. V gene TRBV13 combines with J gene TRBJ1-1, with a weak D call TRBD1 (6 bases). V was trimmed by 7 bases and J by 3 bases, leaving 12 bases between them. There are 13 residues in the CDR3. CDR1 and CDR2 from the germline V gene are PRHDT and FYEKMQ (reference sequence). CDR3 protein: CASTLQGYTEAFF. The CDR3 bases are TGTGCCAGCACCCTACAGGGTTACACTGAAGCTTTCTTT.

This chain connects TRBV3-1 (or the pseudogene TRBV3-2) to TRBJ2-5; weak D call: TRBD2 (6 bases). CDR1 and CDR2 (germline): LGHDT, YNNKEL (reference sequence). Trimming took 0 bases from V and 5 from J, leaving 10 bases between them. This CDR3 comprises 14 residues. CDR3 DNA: TGTGCCAGCAGCCAAGAGGGTCGGGGGGAGACCCAGTACTTC. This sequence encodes CASSQEGRGETQYF.

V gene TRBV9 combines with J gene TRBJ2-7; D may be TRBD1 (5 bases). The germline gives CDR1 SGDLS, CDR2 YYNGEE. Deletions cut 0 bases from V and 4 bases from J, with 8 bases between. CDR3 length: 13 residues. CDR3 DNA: TGTGCCAGCAGCGTAGTCCCAGGGTACGAGCAGTACTTC. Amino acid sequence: CASSVVPGYEQYF.

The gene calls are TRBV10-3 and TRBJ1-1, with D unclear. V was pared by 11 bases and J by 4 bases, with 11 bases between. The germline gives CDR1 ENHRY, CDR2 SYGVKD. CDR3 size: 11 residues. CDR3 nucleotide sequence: TGTGCCGTCATCGGTAGCACTGAAGCTTTCTTT. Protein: CAVIGSTEAFF.

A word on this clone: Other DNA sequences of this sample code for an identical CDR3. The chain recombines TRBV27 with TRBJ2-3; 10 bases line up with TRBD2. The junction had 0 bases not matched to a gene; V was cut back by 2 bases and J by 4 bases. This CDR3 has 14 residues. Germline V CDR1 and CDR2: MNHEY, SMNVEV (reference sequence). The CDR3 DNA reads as TGTGCCAGCAGTTTACTAGCGGGGGCAGATACGCAGTATTTT. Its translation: CASSLLAGADTQYF.

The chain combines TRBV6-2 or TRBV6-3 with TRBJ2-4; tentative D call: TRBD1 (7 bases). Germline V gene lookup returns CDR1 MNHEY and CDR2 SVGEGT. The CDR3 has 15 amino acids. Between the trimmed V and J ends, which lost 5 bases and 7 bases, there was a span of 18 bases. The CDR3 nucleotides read TGTGCCAGCAGTCCCCGCGACAGGGACTCCAACATTCAGTACTTC. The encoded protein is CASSPRDRDSNIQYF.

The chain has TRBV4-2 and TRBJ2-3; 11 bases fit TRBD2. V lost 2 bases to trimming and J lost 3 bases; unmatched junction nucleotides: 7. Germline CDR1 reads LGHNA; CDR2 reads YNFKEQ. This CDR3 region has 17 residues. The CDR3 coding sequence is TGTGCCAGCAGCCAATCCGGGACTAGCGGTGGGACAGATACGCAGTATTTT. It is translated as CASSQSGTSGGTDTQYF.

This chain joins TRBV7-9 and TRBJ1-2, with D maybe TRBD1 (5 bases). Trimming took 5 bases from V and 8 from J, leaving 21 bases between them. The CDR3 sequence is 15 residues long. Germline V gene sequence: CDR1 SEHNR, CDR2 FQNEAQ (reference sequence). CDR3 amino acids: CASSQPLSGGGGYTF. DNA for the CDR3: TGTGCCAGCAGCCAGCCTCTGAGCGGGGGAGGGGGCTACACCTTC.

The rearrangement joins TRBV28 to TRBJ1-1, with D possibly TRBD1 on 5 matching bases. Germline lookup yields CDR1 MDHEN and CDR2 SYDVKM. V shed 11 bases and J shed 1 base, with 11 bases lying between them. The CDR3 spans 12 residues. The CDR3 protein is CAGGQGNTEAFF. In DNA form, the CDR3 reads TGTGCCGGAGGGCAGGGGAACACTGAAGCTTTCTTT.

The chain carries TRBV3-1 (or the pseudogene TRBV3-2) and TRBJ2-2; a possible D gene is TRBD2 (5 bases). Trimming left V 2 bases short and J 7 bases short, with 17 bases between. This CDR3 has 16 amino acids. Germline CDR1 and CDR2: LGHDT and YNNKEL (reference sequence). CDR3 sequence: CASSQTPSSRVGELFF. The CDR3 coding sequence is TGTGCCAGCAGCCAAACTCCTTCTAGCCGGGTCGGGGAGCTGTTTTTT.

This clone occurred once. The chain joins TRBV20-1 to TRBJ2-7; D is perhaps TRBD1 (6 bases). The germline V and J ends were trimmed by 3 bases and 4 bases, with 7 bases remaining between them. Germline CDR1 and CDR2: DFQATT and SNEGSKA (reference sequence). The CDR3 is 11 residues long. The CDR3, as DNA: TGCAGTGCTAGCGGGACATACGAGCAGTACTTC. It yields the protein CSASGTYEQYF.

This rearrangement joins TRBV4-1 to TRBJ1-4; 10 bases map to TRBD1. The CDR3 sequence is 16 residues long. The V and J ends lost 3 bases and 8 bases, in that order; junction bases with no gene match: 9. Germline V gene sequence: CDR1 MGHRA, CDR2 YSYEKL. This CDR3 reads CASSQGWGQGREKLFF. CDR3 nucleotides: TGCGCCAGCAGCCAGGGATGGGGACAGGGGAGGGAAAAACTGTTTTTT.

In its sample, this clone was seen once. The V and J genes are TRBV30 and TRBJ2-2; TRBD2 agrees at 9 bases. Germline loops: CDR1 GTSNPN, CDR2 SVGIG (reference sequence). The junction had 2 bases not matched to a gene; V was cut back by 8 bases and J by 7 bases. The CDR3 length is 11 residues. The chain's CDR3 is CALSGSGELFF. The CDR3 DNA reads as TGTGCCCTTAGCGGGAGCGGGGAGCTGTTTTTT.

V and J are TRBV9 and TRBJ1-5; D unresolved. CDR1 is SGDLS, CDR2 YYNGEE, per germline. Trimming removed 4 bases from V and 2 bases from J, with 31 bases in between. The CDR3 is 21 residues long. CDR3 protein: CASSTRFSFGSLLSGNQPQHF. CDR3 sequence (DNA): TGTGCCAGCAGCACCCGATTCTCTTTTGGGAGTCTGCTCAGTGGCAATCAGCCCCAGCATTTT. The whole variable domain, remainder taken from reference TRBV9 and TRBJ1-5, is DSGVTQTPKHLITATGQRVTLRCSPRSGDLSVYWYQQSLDQGLQFLIQYYNGEERAKGNILERFSAQQFPDLHSELNLSSLELGDSALYFCASSTRFSFGSLLSGNQPQHFGDGTRLSIL.

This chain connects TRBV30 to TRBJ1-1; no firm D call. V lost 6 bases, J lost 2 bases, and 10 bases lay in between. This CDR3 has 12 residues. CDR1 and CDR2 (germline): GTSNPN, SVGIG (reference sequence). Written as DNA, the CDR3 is TGTGCCTGTAGAGACTTAAACACTGAAGCTTTCTTT. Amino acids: CACRDLNTEAFF. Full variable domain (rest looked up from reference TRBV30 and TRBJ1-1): SQTIHQWPATLVQPVGSPLSLECTVEGTSNPNLYWYRQAAGRGLQLLFYSVGIGQISSEVPQNLSASRPQDRQFILSSKKLLLSDSGFYLCACRDLNTEAFFGQGTRLTVV.

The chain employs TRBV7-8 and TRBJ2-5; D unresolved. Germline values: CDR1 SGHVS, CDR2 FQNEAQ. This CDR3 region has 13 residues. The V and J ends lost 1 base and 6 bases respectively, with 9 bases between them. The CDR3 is CASSLESFQTQYF. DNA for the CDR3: TGTGCCAGCAGCTTAGAAAGCTTTCAGACCCAGTACTTC.

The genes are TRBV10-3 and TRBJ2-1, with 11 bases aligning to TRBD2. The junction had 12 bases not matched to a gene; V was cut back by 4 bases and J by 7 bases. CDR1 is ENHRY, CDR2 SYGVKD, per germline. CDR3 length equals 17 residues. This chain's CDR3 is CAISVRGTSGGGNEQFF. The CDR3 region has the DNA TGTGCCATCAGTGTTCGCGGGACTAGCGGAGGGGGGAATGAGCAGTTCTTC.

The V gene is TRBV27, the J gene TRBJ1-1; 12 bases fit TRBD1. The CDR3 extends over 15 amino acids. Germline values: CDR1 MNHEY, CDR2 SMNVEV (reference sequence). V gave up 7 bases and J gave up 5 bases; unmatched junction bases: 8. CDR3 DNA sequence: TGTGCCAGCACCGGGACAGGGGGCGCTGGGACTGAAGCTTTCTTT. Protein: CASTGTGGAGTEAFF.

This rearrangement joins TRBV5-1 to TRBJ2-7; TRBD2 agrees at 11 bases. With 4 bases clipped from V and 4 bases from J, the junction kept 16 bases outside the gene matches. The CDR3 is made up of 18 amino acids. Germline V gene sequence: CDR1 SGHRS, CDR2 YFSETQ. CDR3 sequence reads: CASSPLTSGGERRYEQYF. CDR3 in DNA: TGCGCCAGCAGCCCGCTCACTAGCGGGGGCGAACGACGGTACGAGCAGTACTTC.

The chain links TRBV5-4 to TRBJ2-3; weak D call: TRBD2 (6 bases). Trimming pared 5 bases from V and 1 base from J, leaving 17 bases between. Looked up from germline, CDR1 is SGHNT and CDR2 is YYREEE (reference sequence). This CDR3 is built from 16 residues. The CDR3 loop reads CASRKGTLAGTDTQYF. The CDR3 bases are TGTGCCAGCAGAAAAGGGACCTTAGCGGGCACAGATACGCAGTATTTT.

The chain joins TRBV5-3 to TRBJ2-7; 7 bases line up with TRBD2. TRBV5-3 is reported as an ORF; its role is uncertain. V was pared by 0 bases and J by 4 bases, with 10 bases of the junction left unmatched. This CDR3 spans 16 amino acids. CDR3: CARSLVDLRECYEQYF. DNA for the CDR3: TGTGCCAGAAGCTTGGTGGATTTGCGGGAGTGTTACGAGCAGTACTTC.

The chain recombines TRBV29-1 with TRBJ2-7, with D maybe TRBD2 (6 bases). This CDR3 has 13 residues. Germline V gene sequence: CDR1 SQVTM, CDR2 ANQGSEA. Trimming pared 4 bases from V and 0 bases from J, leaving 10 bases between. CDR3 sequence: CSVGLATSYEQYF. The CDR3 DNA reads TGCAGCGTTGGTCTAGCGACCTCCTACGAGCAGTACTTC.

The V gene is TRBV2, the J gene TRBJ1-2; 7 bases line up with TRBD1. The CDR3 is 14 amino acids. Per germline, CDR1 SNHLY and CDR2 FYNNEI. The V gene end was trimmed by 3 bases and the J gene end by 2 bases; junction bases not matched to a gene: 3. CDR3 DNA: TGTGCCAGCAGTGAGATCAGGGGGAACTATGGCTACACCTTC. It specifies CASSEIRGNYGYTF.

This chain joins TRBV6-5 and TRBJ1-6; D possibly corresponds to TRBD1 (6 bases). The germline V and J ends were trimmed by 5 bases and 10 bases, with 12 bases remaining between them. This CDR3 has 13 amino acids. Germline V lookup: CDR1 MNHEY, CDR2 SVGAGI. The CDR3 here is CASSRTVRSPLHF. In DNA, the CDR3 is TGTGCCAGCAGTCGGACAGTTCGGTCACCCCTCCACTTT.